This T cell receptor (beta chain) was sequenced for a study of cytomegalovirus exposure and HLA in healthy donors. Study conclusions and caveats: The study assumed roughly uniform donor sequencing depth for presence/absence analyses. It was shown in a later analysis that HLA-associated TCR beta chains were more clonally expanded than other, equally common chains.

A multiplex PCR was run with 60 Vbeta primers and 13 Jbeta primers. Authors' methods: Counted up in a later analysis, unique TCR beta chains came to some 82 million, with around 11 million shared. Sequencing used immunoSEQ multiplex PCR; TCRdb keeps in-frame clones, though not all of them. V and J calls and clone size are as listed in that table; D and trimming were resolved from the DNA. In the table there are about 130,000 clones, 60% to 80% of which are singletons. V lost 5 bases, J lost 7 bases, and 9 bases lay in between. Germline CDR1 SEHNR, CDR2 FQNEAQ (reference sequence). CDR3 length: 11 residues. This clone was counted between two and nine times. Its target is unknown.

The rearrangement links TRBV7-9 to TRBJ2-7; no firm D call. Specimen: PBMCs. The TCR comes from a male donor in good health and CMV-seronegative. The CDR3 region has the DNA TGTGCCAGCAGCAACAGTCCTGAGCAGTACTTC. This encodes CASSNSPEQYF.